Below are 21 T cell receptor beta chains sequenced from a single sample in a study of cytomegalovirus exposure and HLA in healthy donors. Only in-frame clones appear in the TCRdb table, and some are missing; sequencing was by immunoSEQ multiplex PCR. The sample has 85,000 to 120,000 clones; about 95% are singletons. Material: PBMCs. The receptors were sampled from a woman aged 18-35 years in good health and CMV-seronegative.

The chain employs TRBV6-5 and TRBJ1-2; TRBD1 matches 8 bases. The CDR3 runs to 15 residues. Trimming cost V 2 bases and J 3 bases; bases outside gene matches: 5. Germline values: CDR1 MNHEY, CDR2 SVGAGI. CDR3: CASSYGTGTHYGYTF. The CDR3 DNA sequence: TGTGCCAGCAGTTACGGGACAGGTACTCACTATGGCTACACCTTC.

The chain recombines TRBV5-1 with TRBJ1-2; TRBD1 agrees at 9 bases. The CDR3 extends over 16 amino acids. The V and J ends lost 7 bases and 0 bases, in that order; junction bases with no gene match: 10. Germline-derived CDR1 and CDR2 are SGHRS and YFSETQ. The CDR3 is CASGRTGEVTNYGYTF. The CDR3 bases are TGCGCCAGCGGTCGGACAGGGGAGGTGACTAACTATGGCTACACCTTC.

The genes are TRBV4-1 and TRBJ2-7; D is uncertain. The germline CDR1 and CDR2 sequences are MGHRA and YSYEKL. The CDR3 is 14 amino acids. The V and J ends lost 0 bases and 0 bases respectively, with 6 bases between them. CDR3 bases: TGCGCCAGCAGCCAAGATCTGAGCTCCTACGAGCAGTACTTC. Translated, it gives CASSQDLSSYEQYF.

The chain joins TRBV5-4 to TRBJ1-1; D remains unclear. The CDR3 covers 13 residues. V was pared by 4 bases and J by 0 bases, with 7 bases between. Germline CDR1 reads SGHNT; CDR2 reads YYREEE (reference sequence). CDR3 in DNA: TGTGCCAGCAGCGTGGATATGAACACTGAAGCTTTCTTT. Translation: CASSVDMNTEAFF.

The rearrangement uses TRBV6-1 and TRBJ1-2; D is unclear. The V gene's germline CDR1 is MNHNS and CDR2 SASEGT. The CDR3 totals 14 residues. V was trimmed by 7 bases and J by 4 bases, leaving 16 bases between them. Here the CDR3 DNA reads TGTGCCAGCAATCGGCCGGGTTTTGGCTATGGCTACACCTTC. It specifies CASNRPGFGYGYTF.

This sequence joins TRBV5-1 and TRBJ2-7; possibly TRBD2 for D (5 bases). The length of the CDR3 is 13 residues. The germline CDR1 and CDR2 sequences are SGHRS and YFSETQ. V lost 3 bases and J lost 5, with 12 bases in between. The DNA of the CDR3 is TGCGCCAGCAGCTGGCGGGTGGGCAACGAGCAGTACTTC. As protein: CASSWRVGNEQYF.

The chain recombines TRBV4-3 with TRBJ2-3; D perhaps matches TRBD2 (7 bases). Germline CDR1 is LGHNA and CDR2 is YSLEER. Trimming removed 0 bases at V and 2 bases at J, with 18 bases between. This CDR3 contains 18 residues. DNA of the CDR3: TGCGCCAGCAGCCAAGATCAAGGGGCGGGGGCCTACACAGATACGCAGTATTTT. It is translated as CASSQDQGAGAYTDTQYF.

The genes are TRBV7-8 and TRBJ2-2; 9 bases fit TRBD1. The CDR3 runs 18 residues. Germline V lookup: CDR1 SGHVS, CDR2 FQNEAQ. J was trimmed by 3 bases and V by 0 bases; bases with no gene match: 8. CDR3: CASSLAPGQGVDTGELFF. The CDR3 coding sequence is TGTGCCAGCAGCTTAGCACCGGGACAGGGAGTGGACACCGGGGAGCTGTTTTTT.

The chain uses TRBV6-5 and TRBJ1-2; D gene uncertain. The V gene's germline CDR1 is MNHEY and CDR2 SVGAGI. The germline V and J ends were trimmed by 8 bases and 1 base, with 14 bases remaining between them. CDR3 length equals 14 residues. For the CDR3, the DNA is TGTGCCAGCTCCCCCCTCGGGTTTAACTATGGCTACACCTTC. This gives the protein CASSPLGFNYGYTF.

This chain uses TRBV6-1 with TRBJ2-7; 8 bases fit TRBD2. J was trimmed by 5 bases and V by 9 bases; bases with no gene match: 12. This CDR3 has 14 residues. The germline CDR1 and CDR2 sequences are MNHNS and SASEGT. CDR3 sequence (DNA): TGTGCCAGTCCTAGCGGGCCTCTCCTTGACGAGCAGTACTTC. It translates to CASPSGPLLDEQYF.

V gene TRBV7-2 combines with J gene TRBJ1-1; D is uncertain. This CDR3 spans 14 amino acids. V was cut by 5 bases and J by 4 bases, with 14 bases left in between. The germline CDR1 and CDR2 sequences are SGHTA and FQGNSA. CDR3 in amino acids: CASSLLPRGTEAFF. CDR3 coding DNA: TGTGCCAGCAGCCTCCTCCCTCGGGGCACTGAAGCTTTCTTT.

The chain couples TRBV19 to TRBJ1-1; a possible D gene is TRBD1 (6 bases). Trimming removed 5 bases from V and 1 base from J, with 11 bases in between. The germline V gene encodes CDR1 LNHDA and CDR2 SQIVND (reference sequence). The CDR3 loop spans 14 amino acids. This CDR3 reads CASSEYRENTEAFF. Written as DNA, the CDR3 is TGTGCCAGTAGTGAATACAGGGAGAACACTGAAGCTTTCTTT.

This chain uses TRBV19 with TRBJ2-3; 9 nucleotides line up with TRBD1. There are 13 residues in the CDR3. V was clipped by 3 bases and J by 6 bases; unmatched bases: 1. The germline V gene encodes CDR1 LNHDA and CDR2 SQIVND (reference sequence). This chain's CDR3 is CASSMDRGDTQYF. CDR3 coding DNA: TGTGCCAGTAGTATGGACAGGGGCGATACGCAGTATTTT.

The rearrangement links TRBV30 to TRBJ2-2; 7 nucleotides match TRBD2. The CDR3 totals 15 residues. Germline V gives CDR1 GTSNPN, CDR2 SVGIG (reference sequence). Trimming at V came to 3 bases and at J to 0 bases, leaving 4 bases not matched to a gene. The CDR3 protein is CAWRGGDPNTGELFF. In DNA, the CDR3 is TGTGCCTGGAGGGGGGGGGACCCGAACACCGGGGAGCTGTTTTTT.

This chain connects TRBV7-9 to TRBJ1-2; TRBD1 aligns across 8 bases. The germline V gene has CDR1 SEHNR and CDR2 FQNEAQ (reference sequence). The CDR3 sequence is 17 residues long. The V gene end was trimmed by 5 bases and the J gene end by 7 bases; junction bases not matched to a gene: 18. DNA for the CDR3: TGTGCCAGCAGCAGCATTCCAAGGGTTCAGGGGGCGAGTGGCTACACCTTC. Residues: CASSSIPRVQGASGYTF.

The V and J genes are TRBV5-1 and TRBJ2-3, with TRBD2 matching over 7 bases. Germline CDR1 and CDR2: SGHRS and YFSETQ. The trim removed 0 bases at V and 4 bases at J, leaving 14 bases unmatched. The CDR3 has 18 residues. The CDR3 loop is CASSLGRTGGIVPDTQYF. CDR3 bases: TGCGCCAGCAGCTTGGGGCGGACGGGGGGTATCGTTCCAGATACGCAGTATTTT.

This chain links TRBV7-9 with TRBJ1-1; TRBD1 is a possible D gene (6 bases). Between the trimmed V and J ends, which lost 1 base and 4 bases, there was a span of 7 bases. CDR3 size: 13 residues. Germline V gives CDR1 SEHNR, CDR2 FQNEAQ (reference sequence). CDR3 bases: TGTGCCAGCAGCTTAGAAGGGGGCACTGAAGCTTTCTTT. This encodes CASSLEGGTEAFF. Based on the CDR3 plus reference TRBV7-9 and TRBJ1-1, the full variable domain is DTGVSQNPRHKITKRGQNVTFRCDPISEHNRLYWYRQTLGQGPEFLTYFQNEAQLEKSRLLSDRFSAERPKGSFSTLEIQRTEQGDSAMYLCASSLEGGTEAFFGQGTRLTVV.

The V call is TRBV19, the J call TRBJ2-7, with 10 bases that match TRBD1. The CDR3 is made up of 16 amino acids. The V segment lost 5 bases and the J segment 6 bases; nucleotides outside the gene matches: 13. Germline CDR1 is LNHDA and CDR2 is SQIVND (reference sequence). The CDR3 sequence is CASSYRDRGPRGEQYF. DNA for the CDR3: TGTGCCAGTAGTTACCGGGACAGGGGCCCGCGGGGCGAGCAGTACTTC.

This clone occurred once. The chain has TRBV4-1 and TRBJ1-1; D not resolved. Trimming cost V 0 bases and J 1 base, with 12 bases left between them. The length of the CDR3 is 16 residues. From germline, CDR1 is MGHRA and CDR2 YSYEKL. The CDR3 DNA is TGCGCCAGCAGCCAAGATAATGAACACCCGAACACTGAAGCTTTCTTT. This codes for CASSQDNEHPNTEAFF.

V usage is TRBV6-1 and J usage is TRBJ1-2; no firm D call. Trimming took 1 base from V and 4 from J, leaving 13 bases between them. Germline V gene sequence: CDR1 MNHNS, CDR2 SASEGT. This CDR3 spans 15 amino acids. The CDR3 DNA sequence: TGTGCCAGCAGTGAAGGGGTCGAAAGGAGCTATGGCTACACCTTC. It specifies CASSEGVERSYGYTF.

This clone was recorded once. The chain recombines TRBV4-1 with TRBJ1-1; no reliable D call. Trimming took off 2 bases at V and 4 bases at J, with 14 bases between the two ends. CDR3 length: 15 amino acids. The germline V gene encodes CDR1 MGHRA and CDR2 YSYEKL. The CDR3 sequence is CASSQNSLEGTEAFF. The DNA of the CDR3 is TGCGCCAGCAGCCAAAATTCCCTGGAGGGCACTGAAGCTTTCTTT.